This T cell receptor beta chain is drawn from a study of beta chain features in type 1 diabetes. Whole-study findings and limits: In every one of the four CD4+ subsets, TCRB CDR3s were moderately but significantly shorter in Type 1 diabetes patients.

Germline V CDR1 and CDR2: GTSNPN, SVGIG (reference sequence). The V end lost 1 base, the J end lost 7 bases, and 11 bases lay between the germline ends. CDR3 length: 13 amino acids. Without exception, sorted populations had purity beyond 98%. For this clone: Its specificity is unknown.

Expressed TCRB transcripts got sequenced, as all isolated RNA was reverse transcribed. TCRdb's copy holds only in-frame clones and misses some; the assay was immunoSEQ multiplex PCR. The table includes around 320,000 clones, 14% detected once. Sequencing was carried out using central memory CD4+ T cells from blood. The chain uses TRBV30 and TRBJ1-5, with D maybe TRBD1 (6 bases). The sequence was obtained from a young man in good health. The CDR3 region has the DNA TGTGCCTGGAGTGCGACAGGAAGCCAGCCCCAGCATTTT. Amino acid sequence: CAWSATGSQPQHF.